The 20 T cell receptor beta chains reported below all come from one sample, sequenced in a study of T cell clonality in common variable immunodeficiency. This table comes from immunoSEQ multiplex PCR, and its TCRdb copy is limited to in-frame clones, with some not included. There are tens of thousands of clones in the sample, none observed a single time. The sequencing sample was made of peripheral blood mononuclear cells. The receptors come from a person aged 18 to 70 in good health.

Comments on this clone: The CDR3 is cut off 3 residues early in the read; its end comes from the germline J gene. V is TRBV10-2 and J is TRBJ1-6; 10 bases are shared with TRBD1. This CDR3 has 15 amino acids. V gave up 6 bases and J gave up 7 bases; unmatched junction bases: 6. Germline V lookup: CDR1 WSHSY, CDR2 SAAADI. The CDR3: CASRAGQGWNSPLHF. The part of the CDR3 DNA that was read is TGCGCCAGCAGGGCGGGACAGGGGTGGAATTCACCC.

This clone appeared many times. The read terminates 3 residues ahead of where the CDR3 ends, so the germline J gene completes it. This chain uses TRBV28 with TRBJ1-5, with D hard to call. Trimming took 6 bases from V and 1 from J, leaving 4 bases between them. This CDR3 region has 12 residues. CDR1 MDHEN and CDR2 SYDVKM come from the germline V gene. The covered CDR3 bases are TGTGCCAGCAGCCCGAGCAATCAGCCC. Its protein is CASSPSNQP. The whole CDR3 protein reads CASSPSNQPQHF.

This clone has ten or more counts. The read gets to within 3 residues of the CDR3 end, and the germline J gene fills in the rest. This rearrangement joins TRBV6-2 or TRBV6-3 to TRBJ2-5, with 7 positions matching TRBD2. V was pared by 6 bases and J by 5 bases, with 6 bases of the junction left unmatched. Looked up from germline, CDR1 is MNHEY and CDR2 is SVGEGT. This CDR3 has 13 amino acids. CDR3 bases read: TGTGCCAGCAGGAGGACTAGTCTCGAGACC. The encoded protein is CASRRTSLET. The entire CDR3 protein reads CASRRTSLETQYF.

This clone was detected ten times or more. The read ends 3 residues shy of where the CDR3 ends; the end is completed using the germline J gene. V gene TRBV20-1 combines with J gene TRBJ1-1; perhaps TRBD1 as D (6 bases). V was cut by 3 bases and J by 7 bases, with 24 bases left in between. Germline V gene sequence: CDR1 DFQATT, CDR2 SNEGSKA (reference sequence). This CDR3 region has 16 residues. Incomplete CDR3 DNA: TGCAGTGCTAGCGACGATCTGGGGTCAGGGGAGAGTGAA. Encoded protein: CSASDDLGSGESE. The whole CDR3 sequence is CSASDDLGSGESEAFF.

This clone was detected many times. The CDR3 end lies 3 residues beyond the end of the read and is filled in from the germline J gene. The chain employs TRBV5-1 and TRBJ2-1; D possibly corresponds to TRBD1 (6 bases). V dropped 8 bases and J dropped 7 bases, with 19 bases sitting between them. Germline V lookup: CDR1 SGHRS, CDR2 YFSETQ. There are 14 residues in the CDR3. The CDR3 region is CASFQGGVGNEQFF. The sequenced part of the CDR3 DNA is TGCGCCAGTTTTCAAGGGGGAGTCGGGAATGAG.

There are many counts of this clone. Read coverage stops 3 residues before the CDR3 terminus; the germline J gene supplies the remainder. The chain employs TRBV20-1 and TRBJ2-1; D is unresolved. The CDR3 consists of 15 residues. Looked up from germline, CDR1 is DFQATT and CDR2 is SNEGSKA (reference sequence). Deletions cut 0 bases from V and 2 bases from J, with 11 bases between. The CDR3 loop is CSARDKEAPYNEQFF. The CDR3 DNA, read in part, is TGCAGTGCTAGAGATAAAGAGGCACCCTACAATGAG.

The table lists this clone with many counts. The CDR3 is cut off 3 residues early in the read; its end comes from the germline J gene. The rearrangement links TRBV10-1 to TRBJ2-3; no reliable D call. From germline, CDR1 is WNHNN and CDR2 SYGVQD (reference sequence). The CDR3 spans 17 residues. V lost 0 bases, J lost 0 bases, and 13 bases lay in between. The CDR3: CASSESIGGASTDTQYF. The CDR3 bases that were read are TGCGCCAGCAGTGAGTCAATTGGCGGTGCTAGCACAGATACG.

This clone was recorded at least ten times. The read terminates 3 residues before the CDR3 end, so the remaining end is supplied by the germline J gene. The chain employs TRBV15 and TRBJ2-1; possibly TRBD2 for D (5 bases). The ends were cut back, 1 base at V and 7 bases at J, with 14 bases in the middle. This CDR3 is built from 15 residues. The germline gives CDR1 LNHNV, CDR2 YYDKDF (reference sequence). The sequenced CDR3 bases are TGTGCCACCAGCAGAGCGGACTCGCTAACGAATGAG. Its protein product is CATSRADSLTNE. From start to end, the CDR3 is CATSRADSLTNEQFF.

This clone was counted ten times or more. The read finishes 3 residues shy of the CDR3 end, and the germline J gene is used to complete it. The chain recombines TRBV28 with TRBJ2-3; the match to TRBD1 covers 9 bases. V lost 4 bases, J lost 2 bases, and 4 bases stayed unmatched. CDR3 length: 15 residues. Germline V lookup: CDR1 MDHEN, CDR2 SYDVKM. CDR3 sequence reads: CASSSLQGATDTQYF. The sequenced part of the CDR3 DNA is TGTGCCAGCAGTTCCCTACAGGGGGCCACAGATACG.

This clone was counted at least ten times. The CDR3 extends 3 residues past the end of the read, so its final part is completed from the germline J gene. The chain links TRBV5-3 to TRBJ1-5; a possible D gene is TRBD1 (5 bases). TRBV5-3 falls under the ORF class, with uncertain function. V was clipped by 3 bases and J by 4 bases, with 14 bases between them. The CDR3 covers 15 residues. The DNA read from the CDR3 is TGTGCCAGAAGCTCTCTGAGGGGCTTAAATCAGCCC. Protein product: CARSSLRGLNQP. The whole CDR3 sequence is CARSSLRGLNQPQHF.

This clone was seen ten or more times. The read ends 3 residues early relative to the CDR3; the germline J gene fills the gap. The chain is built from TRBV5-4 and TRBJ1-2, with D possibly being TRBD1 (6 bases). Looked up from germline, CDR1 is SGHNT and CDR2 is YYREEE (reference sequence). The CDR3 length is 13 residues. V shed 3 bases and J shed 1 base, with 7 bases lying between them. The part of the CDR3 DNA that was read is TGTGCCAGCAGCTCGGACAGTAACTATGGC. It codes for CASSSDSNYG. The full CDR3 protein is CASSSDSNYGYTF.

Ten or more counts support this clone. The CDR3 spells CASSIQVSTYEQYF. CDR3 bases read: TGTGCCAGTAGTATTCAGGTTTCAACCTACGAG. The chain combines TRBV19 with TRBJ2-7; no clear D gene. The read ends 3 residues shy of where the CDR3 ends; the end is completed using the germline J gene. The CDR3 has 14 residues. The germline gives CDR1 LNHDA, CDR2 SQIVND (reference sequence). The V end lost 3 bases, the J end lost 2 bases, and 11 bases lay between the germline ends.

This clone was seen many times. The CDR3 end is not reached by the read, which stops 3 residues before it; the germline J gene fills it in. The rearrangement links TRBV9 to TRBJ1-3; no clear D. This CDR3 has 13 amino acids. Germline CDR1 and CDR2: SGDLS and YYNGEE. Trimming shortened V by 4 bases and J by 0 bases, and 5 bases separated the two germline ends. CDR3 bases read: TGTGCCAGCAGCCCCGGCTCTGGAAACACC. This gives the protein CASSPGSGNT. The whole CDR3 protein reads CASSPGSGNTIYF.

This clone was seen repeatedly, ten times or more. The CDR3 end is not reached by the read, which stops 3 residues before it; the germline J gene fills it in. This sequence joins TRBV9 and TRBJ2-2, with 11 bases fitting TRBD2. Germline loops: CDR1 SGDLS, CDR2 YYNGEE. Trimming removed 0 bases from V and 1 base from J; junction bases left unmatched: 2. This CDR3 has 17 amino acids. This CDR3 is CASSVASGGLNTGELFF. The part of the CDR3 DNA that was read is TGTGCCAGCAGCGTAGCTAGCGGGGGGTTGAACACCGGGGAG.

This clone appeared many times. One junction end disagrees with the germline gene, perhaps due to a read error. The read is 3 residues too short to cover the CDR3 end, so that end is filled in from the germline J gene. V is TRBV4-2 and J is TRBJ2-3; D not resolved. The V gene's germline CDR1 is LGHNA and CDR2 YNFKEQ. The CDR3 has 13 residues. This chain's CDR3 is CASSQAISDTQYF. CDR3 DNA, as far as it was read: TGCGCCAGCAGCCAGGCCATATCAGATACG.

This clone was observed at least ten times. One end of the junction fails to match germline, which may point to a read error. Coverage ceases 3 residues before the CDR3 finishes, and the germline J gene fills in the end. The chain carries TRBV4-2 and TRBJ2-7; TRBD1 matches 8 bases. The CDR3 totals 16 residues. Germline CDR1 LGHNA, CDR2 YNFKEQ. The DNA read from the CDR3 is TGCGCCAGCAGCCACACGACAGGGGCGCATTACTACGAG. As protein: CASSHTTGAHYYE. Given in full, the CDR3 is CASSHTTGAHYYEQYF.

This clone was seen at least ten times. The read finishes 3 residues shy of the CDR3 end, and the germline J gene is used to complete it. The chain is built from TRBV5-4 and TRBJ1-1, with 7 nucleotides matching TRBD1. This CDR3 has 14 amino acids. The germline gives CDR1 SGHNT, CDR2 YYREEE (reference sequence). V dropped 5 bases and J dropped 3; count of bases not matched to a gene: 7. CDR3 DNA (partial): TGTGCCAGCAGTCCGGGACAGACGTACACTGAA. This encodes CASSPGQTYTE. The whole CDR3 region reads CASSPGQTYTEAFF.

Many counts were recorded for this clone. The CDR3 goes on 3 residues after the read ends, and that part is filled in from the germline J gene. The chain combines TRBV2 with TRBJ2-1; 11 bases map to TRBD2. The junction had 8 bases not matched to a gene; V was cut back by 9 bases and J by 7 bases. The CDR3 is 14 residues long. Germline CDR1 reads SNHLY; CDR2 reads FYNNEI. The sequenced part of the CDR3 DNA is TGTGCCAGTAGAGGACTAGCGGGCCTTAATGAG. Translated, it gives CASRGLAGLNE. The whole CDR3 region reads CASRGLAGLNEQFF.

This clone has ten or more counts. The sequence runs out 3 residues before the end of the CDR3; the remainder is reconstructed from the germline J gene. V is TRBV6-1 and J is TRBJ1-5; 8 nucleotides line up with TRBD1. V dropped 1 base and J dropped 2; count of bases not matched to a gene: 10. Germline values: CDR1 MNHNS, CDR2 SASEGT. The CDR3 has 18 amino acids. The CDR3 sequence: CASSEGGQGGKGNQPQHF. The CDR3 bases that were read are TGTGCCAGCAGTGAAGGCGGACAGGGAGGAAAGGGCAATCAGCCC.

This clone was recorded many times. From the germline J gene comes the end of the CDR3, since the read stops 3 residues before it. This chain joins TRBV7-9 and TRBJ2-7; TRBD1 might be the D (7 bases). The CDR3 length is 13 residues. The V end lost 7 bases, the J end lost 3 bases, and 13 bases lay between the germline ends. Germline V gene data show CDR1 as SEHNR and CDR2 as FQNEAQ (reference sequence). The DNA read from the CDR3 is TGTGCCAGCACCAGACAGGGAGGCTACGAG. Protein: CASTRQGGYE. In full, the CDR3 is CASTRQGGYEQYF.